A single T cell receptor beta chain is shown here with its context. The germline V gene encodes CDR1 SGHRS and CDR2 YFSETQ. The CDR3 runs 15 residues. V shed 0 bases and J shed 1 base, with 10 bases lying between them. The source of the sample is a study of blood T cell repertoires in COVID-19. In the study's own analysis: Nucleated cell counts were estimated from reference gene primer amplification. Assay: immunoSEQ multiplex PCR; the TCRdb copy retains only in-frame clones and omits some. V, J and clone size reflect that table, while D and trimming were determined from the DNA. The sample lists 200,000 to 250,000 clones, approximately 86% seen once, with about 3.1% in the top ten.

The clonotype was recovered from a woman aged 30 to 39 who had recovered from COVID-19. The material sequenced was peripheral blood. The J gene is TRBJ1-2, the V gene TRBV5-1; possibly TRBD1 for D (5 bases). The CDR3 sequence is CASSLAAGNNYGYTF. The CDR3, as DNA: TGCGCCAGCAGCTTGGCCGCAGGGAATAACTATGGCTACACCTTC.